This is a list of T cell receptor beta chains from one sample in a study of a mutant IDH1 vaccine in newly diagnosed glioma. Data came from immunoSEQ multiplex PCR; TCRdb stores just in-frame clones and leaves some out. The table includes around 50,000 clones, 80% to 90% detected once. The sequencing used PBMCs, collected from a glioma patient treated with radiotherapy, temozolomide or both. The origin of the receptors is a man aged 40-49 years with glioma. Both conserved end residues are trimmed from each CDR3. Fields, in order: V gene, clone size, J gene, CDR3 protein. Only some rows state a clone size, as once, few, many or a class for expanded clones.

V: TRBV10-3
size: NA
J: TRBJ2-7
CDR3: AIRGGGQGSYEQY

V: TRBV2
size: NA
J: TRBJ1-5
CDR3: ASSEWTGENQPQH

V: TRBV7-8
size: NA
J: TRBJ1-3
CDR3: ASSNTGNTIY

V: TRBV5-6
size: NA
J: TRBJ2-1
CDR3: ASKVGIGQGSYNEQF

V: TRBV18
size: NA
J: TRBJ2-7
CDR3: ASSFPGRSYEQY

V: TRBV6-1
size: NA
J: TRBJ1-1
CDR3: ATQGARNTEAF

V: TRBV18
size: NA
J: TRBJ2-5
CDR3: ASSPPVTGGETQY

V: TRBV7-8
size: NA
J: TRBJ2-1
CDR3: ASSLARGVRRHNEQF

V: TRBV2
size: NA
J: TRBJ2-1
CDR3: ASSRLLSSRLNEQF

V: TRBV7-7
size: NA
J: TRBJ2-2
CDR3: ASSLAAAANTGELF

V: TRBV4-2
size: NA
J: TRBJ2-5
CDR3: ASSQVPGSQAETQY

V: TRBV23-1
size: NA
J: TRBJ1-1
CDR3: ASSHLTQQGREAF

V: TRBV7-9
size: NA
J: TRBJ2-3
CDR3: ASTTRRTDTQY

V: TRBV9
size: once
J: TRBJ1-1
CDR3: ASSVEAGLTEAF

V: TRBV14
size: few
J: TRBJ1-1
CDR3: ASSPPGTGVIAF

V: TRBV29-1
size: NA
J: TRBJ2-6
CDR3: SVVVSGANVLT

V: TRBV21-1
size: NA
J: TRBJ2-3
CDR3: ASSNAATISTDTQY

V: TRBV29-1
size: NA
J: TRBJ1-3
CDR3: SVRGASGNTIY

V: TRBV7-3
size: NA
J: TRBJ2-7
CDR3: ASSAPGQGRNEQY

V: TRBV14
size: NA
J: TRBJ2-5
CDR3: ASSQVWGTGGTQY

V: TRBV7-6
size: NA
J: TRBJ1-1
CDR3: ASSSDSYTEAF

V: TRBV4-3
size: NA
J: TRBJ2-7
CDR3: ASSQEGGLVTYEQY

V: TRBV5-1
size: NA
J: TRBJ2-1
CDR3: ASSQRTSASTYNEQF

V: TRBV6-1
size: once
J: TRBJ2-7
CDR3: ASSEGLY

V: TRBV6-4
size: NA
J: TRBJ1-5
CDR3: ASSDSLEGNQPQH

V: TRBV10-3
size: NA
J: TRBJ2-1
CDR3: AISDGGSSYNEQF

V: TRBV25-1
size: NA
J: TRBJ2-5
CDR3: ASSEWATETQY

V: TRBV18
size: NA
J: TRBJ2-7
CDR3: ASSGANEYEQY

V: TRBV9
size: NA
J: TRBJ2-5
CDR3: ASSVAIRAAKQETQY

V: TRBV7-9
size: NA
J: TRBJ1-3
CDR3: ASSLRGFSGNTIY

V: TRBV7-7
size: NA
J: TRBJ2-1
CDR3: ASSTGSYNEQF

V: TRBV7-2
size: few
J: TRBJ2-2
CDR3: ASSSGGRGTTGELF

V: TRBV7-9
size: NA
J: TRBJ1-1
CDR3: ASSSGGAWDTEAF

V: TRBV2
size: NA
J: TRBJ2-2
CDR3: ASSDGDGRTGELF

V: TRBV2
size: NA
J: TRBJ1-5
CDR3: ASSVGTREPQH

V: TRBV7-2
size: NA
J: TRBJ2-2
CDR3: ASSSASGTNTGELF

V: TRBV7-8
size: NA
J: TRBJ2-7
CDR3: ASSLFSDYHYEQY

V: TRBV5-6
size: NA
J: TRBJ1-1
CDR3: ASSFLGAAGLNTEAF

V: TRBV19
size: NA
J: TRBJ2-3
CDR3: ASKREGTDTQY

V: TRBV15
size: NA
J: TRBJ2-6
CDR3: ATSRGSTGANVLT

V: TRBV6-5
size: NA
J: TRBJ2-3
CDR3: ASSFRQAGADTQY

V: TRBV2
size: NA
J: TRBJ1-3
CDR3: ASSATPGNTIY

V: TRBV4-2
size: NA
J: TRBJ2-7
CDR3: ASSPGGPFYEQY

V: TRBV7-3
size: few
J: TRBJ2-1
CDR3: ASSAGQGHNEQF

V: TRBV28
size: NA
J: TRBJ1-4
CDR3: ASIDSRGVNEKLF

V: TRBV6-5
size: NA
J: TRBJ2-1
CDR3: ASSQIRGEQF